Reported below is one T cell receptor beta chain. These data come from a study of blood T cell repertoires in COVID-19. Study-level background: Acute-phase and convalescent COVID-19 samples originated in the United States, Italy and Spain. From T cells, B-cell-depleted T cells, or PBMCs came the material, which was cDNA or gDNA.

In the authors' methods: Estimates of nucleated cell counts were drawn from the amplification of reference gene primers. Profiled with immunoSEQ multiplex PCR; TCRdb holds only in-frame clones, not every one. For V, J and clone size, that table is used; D and trimming come from the DNA. The data show approximately 200,000 clones, approximately 91% seen once. The length of the CDR3 is 12 residues. This TCR came from a man in his 70s with active or convalescent COVID-19. The sequenced sample consisted of peripheral blood. The J gene is TRBJ2-7, the V gene TRBV12-1; the table's D call TRBD2 went unverified against the DNA. TRBV12-1 is a documented pseudogene. CDR3 loop: CPPGGPGYEQYF. CDR3 DNA sequence: TGTCCCCCGGGGGGACCGGGGTACGAGCAGTACTTC.